This is a list of T cell receptor beta chains from one sample in a study of PD-L1 blockade in urothelial cancer. Data came from immunoSEQ multiplex PCR; TCRdb stores just in-frame clones and leaves some out. The sample lists about 86,000 clones, more than 70% occurring once. Sequencing was performed on PBMCs, taken around atezolizumab (anti-PD-L1) treatment. These receptors all come from a man between 60 and 75 years old with urothelial cancer. Each CDR3 is given without its conserved first and last residue. The order of the fields is V gene, J gene, clone size, CDR3 length, CDR3 protein. The listing skips clone size in some rows; elsewhere it reads once, few, many or a size class.

V: TRBV7-2
J: TRBJ2-1
size: NA
length: 13
CDR3: ASRLAGRGHNEQF

V: TRBV5-1
J: TRBJ2-7
size: NA
length: 12
CDR3: ASSLGGGEYEQY

V: TRBV30
J: TRBJ2-1
size: NA
length: 12
CDR3: AWRLQGFLGEQF

V: TRBV7-2
J: TRBJ2-5
size: NA
length: 10
CDR3: ASSLTVETQY

V: TRBV11-3
J: TRBJ2-2
size: NA
length: 13
CDR3: ASSLDPGVLGELF

V: TRBV30
J: TRBJ2-3
size: NA
length: 16
CDR3: AWARLAGDLSSTDTQY

V: TRBV6-6
J: TRBJ1-3
size: NA
length: 11
CDR3: ASILSSGNTIY

V: TRBV5-1
J: TRBJ2-1
size: NA
length: 14
CDR3: ASSLKRASGREEQF

V: TRBV19
J: TRBJ1-5
size: NA
length: 11
CDR3: ASSIQGWEPQH

V: TRBV15
J: TRBJ1-5
size: NA
length: 14
CDR3: ATSRDTTNRVQPQH

V: TRBV5-4
J: TRBJ1-5
size: once
length: 11
CDR3: ASSEQGRQPQH

V: TRBV7-8
J: TRBJ1-1
size: NA
length: 20
CDR3: ASSPKRRGLGTESRGNTEAF

V: TRBV18
J: TRBJ2-2
size: NA
length: 14
CDR3: ASSPRDRGDTGELF

V: TRBV11-1
J: TRBJ2-1
size: NA
length: 13
CDR3: ASSLRQGKDNEQF

V: TRBV6-1
J: TRBJ2-7
size: NA
length: 14
CDR3: ASSERRTARSYEQY

V: TRBV7-9
J: TRBJ1-1
size: few
length: 12
CDR3: ASSHLTENTEAF

V: TRBV20-1
J: TRBJ2-7
size: NA
length: 9
CDR3: SARFRYEQY

V: TRBV18
J: TRBJ2-7
size: NA
length: 14
CDR3: ASSQSTGIAVYEQY

V: TRBV15
J: TRBJ2-1
size: NA
length: 13
CDR3: ATIPLAGDYNEQF

V: TRBV28
J: TRBJ2-7
size: NA
length: 12
CDR3: ASRRGQGTYEQY

V: TRBV29-1
J: TRBJ1-2
size: NA
length: 9
CDR3: SVEVSYGYT

V: TRBV27
J: TRBJ1-5
size: once
length: 15
CDR3: ASRTQGGVLGGQPQH

V: TRBV6-5
J: TRBJ1-6
size: NA
length: 12
CDR3: ASRDTGGRSPLH

V: TRBV21-1
J: TRBJ2-7
size: once
length: 19
CDR3: ASQQPGTGHYDTPCSYEQY

V: TRBV27
J: TRBJ2-5
size: once
length: 11
CDR3: ASSLRLKETQY

V: TRBV5-1
J: TRBJ1-5
size: few
length: 14
CDR3: ASSLDGTGGNQPQH

V: TRBV11-2
J: TRBJ2-7
size: NA
length: 12
CDR3: ASSLNRGRSEQY

V: TRBV5-1
J: TRBJ2-3
size: NA
length: 11
CDR3: ASSFRGGNTQY

V: TRBV7-9
J: TRBJ1-1
size: NA
length: 15
CDR3: ASSLEGGTGVYTEAF

V: TRBV11-3
J: TRBJ1-1
size: NA
length: 12
CDR3: ASSLHAMNTEAF

V: TRBV6-5
J: TRBJ1-4
size: NA
length: 13
CDR3: ASRPTGGTNEKLF

V: TRBV5-8
J: TRBJ1-1
size: few
length: 12
CDR3: ASSPWTGKTEAF